These 8 T cell receptor beta chains came from one sample sequenced in a study of a mutant IDH1 vaccine in newly diagnosed glioma listed by TCRdb under 2021. Library creation used the immunoSEQ multiplex PCR assay. TCRdb re-hosts the immuneACCESS table, in-frame sequences only. Its copies lack some clones; in the studies checked, an unresolved V gene accounts for under half of them, and the cause for the rest is not known. The sample has around 80,000 clones on record, 85% to 90% of them singletons. The leading ten clones occupy over 0.7% of the sample. What this sample's time point label stands for: week 23, last vaccination. Every vaccine dose consisted of 300 ug of a 20-mer mutant IDH1 peptide in Montanide, administered subcutaneously together with topical imiquimod. These receptors lack a known antigen. This sample comprised PBMCs, obtained from a glioma patient whose treatment included an IDH1 peptide vaccine. All receptors come from a woman in her forties or fifties with glioma.

The chain has TRBV4-2 and TRBJ1-5; no clear D gene. The germline V gene encodes CDR1 LGHNA and CDR2 YNFKEQ. V lost 0 bases and J lost 0, with 3 bases in between. The CDR3 covers 14 residues. Here the CDR3 reads CASSQEDSNQPQHF. CDR3 coding DNA: TGTGCCAGCAGCCAAGAGGATAGCAATCAGCCCCAGCATTTT.

Of note for this clone: Other DNA sequences in this specimen translate into the identical CDR3. The chain employs TRBV30 and TRBJ1-1, with 8 bases that match TRBD1. Germline CDR1 reads GTSNPN; CDR2 reads SVGIG (reference sequence). The CDR3 is made up of 12 amino acids. Germline trimming cut 5 bases from V and 6 bases from J; bases unmatched to any gene: 5. The chain's CDR3 is CAWSDRGAEAFF. CDR3 DNA sequence: TGTGCCTGGTCCGACAGGGGAGCTGAAGCTTTCTTT.

The genes are TRBV4-1 and TRBJ1-2, with 10 nucleotides matching TRBD1. CDR1 and CDR2 (germline): MGHRA, YSYEKL. This CDR3 spans 15 amino acids. With V trimmed by 2 bases and J by 4 bases, 4 bases remained unmatched. The CDR3 reads CASSQPGQGIYGYTF. The CDR3 DNA follows: TGCGCCAGCAGCCAACCGGGACAGGGGATCTATGGCTACACCTTC.

This sequence joins TRBV18 and TRBJ1-5; D is uncertain. The V gene's germline CDR1 is KGHSH and CDR2 LQKENI. There are 12 residues in the CDR3. Trimming shortened V by 6 bases and J by 4 bases, and 7 bases separated the two germline ends. The chain's CDR3 is CASSQANQPQHF. The CDR3, as DNA: TGTGCCAGCTCTCAGGCAAATCAGCCCCAGCATTTT.

The table lists this clone with a count of one. This chain connects TRBV10-2 to TRBJ1-5, with D possibly matching TRBD1 (5 bases). This CDR3 is built from 14 residues. The germline V gene has CDR1 WSHSY and CDR2 SAAADI. The V end was cut by 6 bases, the J end by 0 bases, with 9 bases between. This chain's CDR3 is CASRGGVSNQPQHF. DNA for the CDR3: TGCGCCAGCAGAGGAGGGGTTAGCAATCAGCCCCAGCATTTT.

This sequence joins TRBV9 and TRBJ2-5; a possible D gene is TRBD1 (7 bases). Germline CDR1 reads SGDLS; CDR2 reads YYNGEE. The CDR3 runs to 15 residues. Deletions cut 0 bases from V and 5 bases from J, with 14 bases between. The CDR3, as DNA: TGTGCCAGCAGCGTAGGAACAGGGGCGGGGGAGACCCAGTACTTC. It specifies CASSVGTGAGETQYF. Looking up the rest from reference TRBV9 and TRBJ2-5 gives the full variable domain: DSGVTQTPKHLITATGQRVTLRCSPRSGDLSVYWYQQSLDQGLQFLIQYYNGEERAKGNILERFSAQQFPDLHSELNLSSLELGDSALYFCASSVGTGAGETQYFGPGTRLLVL.

This clone has only a few counts. The chain links TRBV11-2 to TRBJ1-5, with D possibly being TRBD1 (5 bases). Deletions cut 0 bases from V and 7 bases from J, with 10 bases between. Germline V lookup: CDR1 SGHAT, CDR2 FQNNGV. The length of the CDR3 is 14 residues. CDR3 nucleotides: TGTGCCAGCAGCTTAGAGCAGGGAGGGCAGCCCCAGCATTTT. This gives the protein CASSLEQGGQPQHF.

A single count supports this clone. The V gene is TRBV12-5, the J gene TRBJ1-1, with D maybe TRBD1 (6 bases). V was cut by 2 bases and J by 7 bases, with 8 bases left in between. This CDR3 spans 12 amino acids. The germline V gene encodes CDR1 LGHNT and CDR2 FRNRAP. The CDR3: CASGLLGGEAFF. The CDR3 bases are TGTGCTAGTGGTTTGTTAGGGGGTGAAGCTTTCTTT.